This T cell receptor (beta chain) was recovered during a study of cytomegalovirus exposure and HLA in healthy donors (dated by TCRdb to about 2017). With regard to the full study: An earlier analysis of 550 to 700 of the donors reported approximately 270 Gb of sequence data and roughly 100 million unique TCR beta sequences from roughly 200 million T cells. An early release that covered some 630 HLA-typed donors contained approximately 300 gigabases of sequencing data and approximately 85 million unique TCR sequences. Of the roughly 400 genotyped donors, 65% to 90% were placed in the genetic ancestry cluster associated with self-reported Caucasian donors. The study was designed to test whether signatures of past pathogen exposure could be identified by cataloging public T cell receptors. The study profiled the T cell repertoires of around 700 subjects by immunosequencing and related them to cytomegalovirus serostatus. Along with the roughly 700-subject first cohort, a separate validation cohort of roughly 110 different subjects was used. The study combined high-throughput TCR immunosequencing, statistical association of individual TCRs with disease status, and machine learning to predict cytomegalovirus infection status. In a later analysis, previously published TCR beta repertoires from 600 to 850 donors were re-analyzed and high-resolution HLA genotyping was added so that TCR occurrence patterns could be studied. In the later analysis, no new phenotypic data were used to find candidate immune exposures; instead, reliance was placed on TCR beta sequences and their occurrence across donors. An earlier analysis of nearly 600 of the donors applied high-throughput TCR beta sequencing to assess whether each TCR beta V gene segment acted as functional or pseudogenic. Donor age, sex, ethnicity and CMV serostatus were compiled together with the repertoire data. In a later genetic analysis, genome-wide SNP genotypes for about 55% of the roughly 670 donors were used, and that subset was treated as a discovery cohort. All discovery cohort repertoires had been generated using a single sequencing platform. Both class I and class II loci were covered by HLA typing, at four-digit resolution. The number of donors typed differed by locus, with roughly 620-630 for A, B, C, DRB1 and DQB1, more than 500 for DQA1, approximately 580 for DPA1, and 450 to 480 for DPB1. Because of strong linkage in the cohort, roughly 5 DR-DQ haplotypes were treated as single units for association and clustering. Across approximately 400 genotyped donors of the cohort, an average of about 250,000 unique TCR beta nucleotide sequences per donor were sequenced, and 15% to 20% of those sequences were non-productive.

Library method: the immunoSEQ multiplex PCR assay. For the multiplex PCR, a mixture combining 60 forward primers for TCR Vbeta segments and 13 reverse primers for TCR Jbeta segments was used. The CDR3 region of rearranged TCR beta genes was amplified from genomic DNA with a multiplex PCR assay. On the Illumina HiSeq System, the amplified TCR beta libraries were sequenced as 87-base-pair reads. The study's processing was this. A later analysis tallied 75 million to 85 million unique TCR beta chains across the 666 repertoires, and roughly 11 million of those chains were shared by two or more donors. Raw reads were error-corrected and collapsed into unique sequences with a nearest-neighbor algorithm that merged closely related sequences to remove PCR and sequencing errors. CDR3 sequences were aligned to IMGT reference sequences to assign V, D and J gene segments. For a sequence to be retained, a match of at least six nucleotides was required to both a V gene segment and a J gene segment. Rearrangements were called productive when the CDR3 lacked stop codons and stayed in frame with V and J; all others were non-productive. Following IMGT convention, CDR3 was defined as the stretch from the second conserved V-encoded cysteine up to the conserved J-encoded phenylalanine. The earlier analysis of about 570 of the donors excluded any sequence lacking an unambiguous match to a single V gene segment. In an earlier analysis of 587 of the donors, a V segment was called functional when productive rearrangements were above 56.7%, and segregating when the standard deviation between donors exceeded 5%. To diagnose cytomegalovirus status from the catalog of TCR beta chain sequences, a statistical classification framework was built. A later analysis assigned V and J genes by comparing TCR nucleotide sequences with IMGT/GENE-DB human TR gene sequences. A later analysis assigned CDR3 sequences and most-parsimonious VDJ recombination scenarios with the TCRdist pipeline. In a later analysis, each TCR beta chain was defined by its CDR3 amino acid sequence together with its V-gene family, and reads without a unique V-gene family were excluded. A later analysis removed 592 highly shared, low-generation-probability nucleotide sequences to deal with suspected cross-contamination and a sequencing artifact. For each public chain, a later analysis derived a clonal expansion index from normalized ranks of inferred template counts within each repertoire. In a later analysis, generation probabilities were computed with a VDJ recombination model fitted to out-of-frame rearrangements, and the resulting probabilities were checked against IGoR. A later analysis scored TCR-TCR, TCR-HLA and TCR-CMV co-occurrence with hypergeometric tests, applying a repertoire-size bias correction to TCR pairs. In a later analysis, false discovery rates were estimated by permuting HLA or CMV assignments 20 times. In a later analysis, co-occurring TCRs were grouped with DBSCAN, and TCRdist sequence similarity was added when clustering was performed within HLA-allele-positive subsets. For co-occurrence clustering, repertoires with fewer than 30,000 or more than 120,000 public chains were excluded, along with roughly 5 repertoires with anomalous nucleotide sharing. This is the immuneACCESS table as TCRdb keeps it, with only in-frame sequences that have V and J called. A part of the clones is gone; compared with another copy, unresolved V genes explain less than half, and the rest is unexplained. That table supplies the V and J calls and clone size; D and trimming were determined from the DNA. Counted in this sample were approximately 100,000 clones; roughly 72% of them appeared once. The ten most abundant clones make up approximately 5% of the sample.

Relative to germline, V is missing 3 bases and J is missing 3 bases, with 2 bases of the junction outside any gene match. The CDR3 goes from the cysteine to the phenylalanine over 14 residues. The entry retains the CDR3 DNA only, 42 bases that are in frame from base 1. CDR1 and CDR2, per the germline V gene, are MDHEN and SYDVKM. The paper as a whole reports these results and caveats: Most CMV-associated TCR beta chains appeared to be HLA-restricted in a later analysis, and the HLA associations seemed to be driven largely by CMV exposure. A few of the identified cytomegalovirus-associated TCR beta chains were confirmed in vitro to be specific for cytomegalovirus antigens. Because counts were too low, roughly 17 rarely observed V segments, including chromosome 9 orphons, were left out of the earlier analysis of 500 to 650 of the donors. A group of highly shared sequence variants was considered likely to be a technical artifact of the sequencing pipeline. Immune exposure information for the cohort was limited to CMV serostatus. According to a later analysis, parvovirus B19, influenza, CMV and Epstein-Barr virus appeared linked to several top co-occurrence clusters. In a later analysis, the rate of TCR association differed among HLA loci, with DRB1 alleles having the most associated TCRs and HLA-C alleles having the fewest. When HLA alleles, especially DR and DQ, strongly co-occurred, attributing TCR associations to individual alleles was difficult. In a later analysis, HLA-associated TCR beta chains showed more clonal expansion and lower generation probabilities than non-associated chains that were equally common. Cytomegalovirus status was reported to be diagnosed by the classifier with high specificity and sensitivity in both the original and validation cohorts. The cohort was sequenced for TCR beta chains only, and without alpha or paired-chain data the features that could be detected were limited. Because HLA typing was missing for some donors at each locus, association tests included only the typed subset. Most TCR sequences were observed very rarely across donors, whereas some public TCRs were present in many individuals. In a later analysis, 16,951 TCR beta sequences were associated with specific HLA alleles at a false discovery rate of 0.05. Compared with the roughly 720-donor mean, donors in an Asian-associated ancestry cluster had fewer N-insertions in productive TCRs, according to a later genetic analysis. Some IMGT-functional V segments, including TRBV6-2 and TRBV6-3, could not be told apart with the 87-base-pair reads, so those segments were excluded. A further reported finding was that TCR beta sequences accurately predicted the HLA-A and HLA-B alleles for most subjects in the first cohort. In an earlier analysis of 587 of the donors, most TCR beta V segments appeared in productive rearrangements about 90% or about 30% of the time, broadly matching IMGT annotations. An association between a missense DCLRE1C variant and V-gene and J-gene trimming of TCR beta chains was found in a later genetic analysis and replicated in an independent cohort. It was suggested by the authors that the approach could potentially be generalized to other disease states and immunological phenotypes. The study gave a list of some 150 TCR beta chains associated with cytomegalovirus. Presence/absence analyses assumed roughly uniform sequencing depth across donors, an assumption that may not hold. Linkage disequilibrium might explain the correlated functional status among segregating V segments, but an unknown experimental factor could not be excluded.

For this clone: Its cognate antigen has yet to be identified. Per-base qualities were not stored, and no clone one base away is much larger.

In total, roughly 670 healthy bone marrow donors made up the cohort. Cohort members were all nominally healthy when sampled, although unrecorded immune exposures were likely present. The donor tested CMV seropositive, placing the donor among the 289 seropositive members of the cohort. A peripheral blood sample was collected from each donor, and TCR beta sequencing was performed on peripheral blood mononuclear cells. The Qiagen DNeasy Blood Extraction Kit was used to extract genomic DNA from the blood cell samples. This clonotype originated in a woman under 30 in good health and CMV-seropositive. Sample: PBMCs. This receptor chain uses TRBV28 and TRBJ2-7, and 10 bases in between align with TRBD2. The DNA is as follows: TGTGCCAGCAGTTTTGCTAGCGGGAGCTACGAGCAGTACTTC. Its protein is CASSFASGSYEQYF.